This T cell receptor beta chain was recovered during a study of OX40 agonist ivuxolimab in advanced cancers. At the level of the study: Of the participants, over 30% had some prior anti-PD-1, anti-PD-L1 or anti-CTLA-4 therapy, which was allowed.

Clones were read by immunoSEQ multiplex PCR, and TCRdb kept only the in-frame ones, dropping some. The data hold some 73,000 clones, with approximately 86% observed a single time. This material consisted of CD4+ or CD8+ T cells sorted from blood, taken in a trial of the OX40 agonist ivuxolimab. The TCR sequence derives from an adult with an advanced solid tumor such as melanoma, head and neck, liver or kidney cancer.

CDR3 sequence reads: CATSRSPGHMMGHEQFF. DNA of the CDR3: TGTGCCACCAGCAGGTCCCCGGGACATATGATGGGGCATGAGCAGTTCTTC. V is TRBV15 and J is TRBJ2-1, with D possibly being TRBD1 (6 bases). Trimming removed 3 bases from V and 8 bases from J, with 23 bases in between. The germline V gene has CDR1 LNHNV and CDR2 YYDKDF (reference sequence). This CDR3 region has 17 residues.